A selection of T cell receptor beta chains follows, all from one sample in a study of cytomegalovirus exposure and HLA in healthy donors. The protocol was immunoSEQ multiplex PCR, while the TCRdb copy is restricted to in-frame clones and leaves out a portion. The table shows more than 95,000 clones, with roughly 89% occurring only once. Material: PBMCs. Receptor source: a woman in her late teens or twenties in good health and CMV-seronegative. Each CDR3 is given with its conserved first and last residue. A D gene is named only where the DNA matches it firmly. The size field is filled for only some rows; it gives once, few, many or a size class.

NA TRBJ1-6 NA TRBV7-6 CASSLEGVTVSSYNSPLHF TGTGCCAGCAGCTTAGAAGGAGTAACTGTGAGCTCCTATAATTCACCCCTCCACTTT
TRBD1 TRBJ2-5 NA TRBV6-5 CASSLDRGPPETQYF TGTGCCAGCAGTCTCGACAGGGGGCCCCCAGAGACCCAGTACTTC
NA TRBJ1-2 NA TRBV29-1 CSAETGNGYTF TGCAGTGCCGAGACGGGGAACGGCTACACCTTC
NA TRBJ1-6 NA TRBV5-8 CASSLAVWAGTSDNSPLHF TGTGCCAGCAGCTTGGCGGTTTGGGCGGGCACCTCGGATAATTCACCCCTCCACTTT
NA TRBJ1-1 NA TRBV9 CASSNHQGFSEAFF TGTGCCAGCAGCAACCACCAGGGTTTCTCTGAAGCTTTCTTT
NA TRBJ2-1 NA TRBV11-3 CASSLSGAYNEQFF TGTGCCAGCAGCTTATCCGGGGCCTACAATGAGCAGTTCTTC
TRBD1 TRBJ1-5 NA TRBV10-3 CAISGGDSQYSNQPQHF TGTGCCATCAGTGGTGGGGACAGCCAATATAGCAATCAGCCCCAGCATTTT
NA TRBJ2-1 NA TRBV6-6 CASSYLRGTEQFF TGTGCCAGCAGTTACCTCAGGGGAACGGAGCAGTTCTTC
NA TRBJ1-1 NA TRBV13 CASSPRVDRFGRVVGTFF TGTGCCAGCAGCCCCAGGGTAGATCGCTTTGGCAGGGTGGTTGGTACTTTCTTT
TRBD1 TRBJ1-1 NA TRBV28 CASRVAGTGFLEAFF TGTGCCAGCAGGGTCGCCGGGACAGGGTTTCTTGAAGCTTTCTTT
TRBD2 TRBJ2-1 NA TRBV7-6 CASRSWRTSGYNEQFF TGTGCCAGCAGGTCCTGGCGGACTAGCGGTTACAATGAGCAGTTCTTC
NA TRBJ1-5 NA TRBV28 CASSSPGSNQPQHF TGTGCCAGCAGTTCCCCAGGGAGCAATCAGCCCCAGCATTTT
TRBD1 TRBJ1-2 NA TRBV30 CAWSPPDRGYYGYTF TGTGCCTGGAGTCCCCCGGACAGGGGGTATTATGGCTACACCTTC
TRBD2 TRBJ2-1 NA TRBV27 CASSSPGLAGGNEQFF TGTGCCAGCAGCAGCCCGGGACTAGCGGGGGGCAATGAGCAGTTCTTC
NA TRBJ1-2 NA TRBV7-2 CASSRGVSRYGYTF TGTGCCAGCAGCCGCGGGGTCTCTCGGTATGGCTACACCTTC
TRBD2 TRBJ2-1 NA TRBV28 CASSTLAGTYNEQFF TGTGCCAGCAGCACCCTAGCGGGAACCTACAATGAGCAGTTCTTC
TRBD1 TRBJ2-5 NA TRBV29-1 CSVGGQGAGIQETQYF TGCAGCGTTGGAGGACAGGGGGCGGGAATCCAAGAGACCCAGTACTTC
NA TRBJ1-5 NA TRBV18 CASSPPGRNQPQHF TGTGCCAGCTCACCCCCAGGGAGGAACCAGCCCCAGCATTTT
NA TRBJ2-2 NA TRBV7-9 CASSLGWGTMNTGELFF TGTGCCAGCAGCCTCGGGTGGGGCACTATGAACACCGGGGAGCTGTTTTTT
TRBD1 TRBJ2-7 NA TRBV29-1 CSVTNVQGTGVYSYEQYF TGCAGCGTGACGAACGTACAAGGGACAGGCGTTTACTCCTACGAGCAGTATTTC
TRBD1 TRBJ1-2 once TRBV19 CASSIQGANYGYTF TGTGCCAGTAGTATCCAGGGGGCTAACTATGGCTACACCTTC
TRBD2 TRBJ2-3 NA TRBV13 CASSLVTGLAGTDTQYF TGTGCCAGCAGCTTAGTAACGGGACTAGCGGGCACAGATACGCAGTATTTT
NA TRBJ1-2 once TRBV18 CASSQLESGARYGYTF TGTGCCAGCTCCCAGCTCGAGTCAGGGGCCCGCTATGGCTACACCTTC
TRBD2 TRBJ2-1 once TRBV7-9 CASSPGLAGVDEQFF TGTGCCAGCAGCCCGGGACTAGCGGGAGTAGATGAGCAGTTCTTC
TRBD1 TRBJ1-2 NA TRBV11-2 CASSLTGTDYGYTF TGTGCCAGCAGCTTAACCGGGACAGACTATGGCTACACCTTC
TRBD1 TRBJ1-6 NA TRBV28 CASRPDRINSPLHF TGTGCCAGCAGACCGGACAGGATCAATTCACCCCTCCACTTT
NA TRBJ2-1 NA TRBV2 CASGGVDDEQFF TGTGCCAGCGGCGGGGTGGACGATGAGCAGTTCTTC
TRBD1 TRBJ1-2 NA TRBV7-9 CASSLQAATGVRDGYTF TGTGCCAGCAGCTTGCAGGCCGCGACAGGGGTAAGGGATGGCTACACCTTC
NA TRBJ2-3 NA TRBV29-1 CSVTGHLSTDTQYF TGCAGCGTTACCGGACACCTTAGCACAGATACGCAGTATTTT
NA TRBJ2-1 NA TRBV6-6 CASSYPGGPHNEQFF TGTGCCAGCAGTTACCCCGGGGGGCCCCACAATGAGCAGTTCTTC
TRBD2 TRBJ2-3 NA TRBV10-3 CARLAGVGDTQYF TGTGCCAGACTAGCGGGAGTGGGAGATACGCAGTATTTT
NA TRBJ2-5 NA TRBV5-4 CASSPGGWQETQYF TGTGCCAGCAGCCCGGGGGGCTGGCAAGAGACCCAGTACTTC
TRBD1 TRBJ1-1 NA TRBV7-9 CASRRTLQGALNTEAFF TGTGCCAGCAGACGTACGTTACAGGGGGCCCTGAACACTGAAGCTTTCTTT
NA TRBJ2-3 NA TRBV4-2 CASSQRVTGSSTDTQYF TGTGCCAGCAGCCAACGGGTTACGGGGAGTTCCACAGATACGCAGTATTTT
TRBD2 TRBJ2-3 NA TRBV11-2 CASSSTRLAGVADTQYF TGTGCCAGCAGCTCAACTCGACTAGCGGGGGTGGCAGATACGCAGTATTTT
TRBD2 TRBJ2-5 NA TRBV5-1 CASSLAGGHQETQYF TGCGCCAGCAGCTTAGCGGGGGGACACCAAGAGACCCAGTACTTC
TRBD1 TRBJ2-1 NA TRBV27 CASSLTGGANEQFF TGTGCCAGCAGCCTGACAGGGGGCGCGAATGAGCAGTTCTTC
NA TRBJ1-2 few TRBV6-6 CASSQGRYGYTF TGTGCCAGCAGCCAGGGCCGGTATGGCTACACCTTC
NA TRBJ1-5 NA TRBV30 CAWSDSPGGFQPQHF TGTGCCTGGAGTGACTCGCCCGGGGGGTTTCAGCCCCAGCATTTT
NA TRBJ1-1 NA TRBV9 CASSVAPGKETEAFF TGTGCCAGCAGCGTAGCTCCGGGGAAGGAGACTGAAGCTTTCTTT
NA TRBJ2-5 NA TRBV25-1 CATLEAPETQYF TGTGCCACCCTGGAAGCGCCAGAGACCCAGTACTTC
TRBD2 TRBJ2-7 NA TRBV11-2 CASSLDGRDYEQYF TGTGCCAGCAGCTTAGACGGGAGGGACTACGAGCAGTACTTC
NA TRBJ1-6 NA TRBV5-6 CASSLAGDSYNSPLHF TGTGCCAGCAGCTTGGCCGGTGACTCCTATAATTCACCCCTCCACTTT
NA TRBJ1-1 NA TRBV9 CASSVAGTPGGLGTEAFF TGTGCCAGCAGCGTAGCGGGTACACCCGGGGGTTTAGGCACTGAAGCTTTCTTT
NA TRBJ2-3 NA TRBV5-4 CASSRGGTDTQYF TGTGCCAGCAGCCGCGGCGGCACAGATACGCAGTATTTT
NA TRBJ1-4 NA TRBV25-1 CASSSRQGGEKLFF TGTGCCAGCAGCTCGCGGCAGGGTGGGGAAAAACTGTTTTTT
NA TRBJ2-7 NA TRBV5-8 CASSLSRTGGEQYF TGTGCCAGCAGTTTATCCAGGACCGGGGGAGAGCAGTACTTC
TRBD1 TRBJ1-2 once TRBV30 CAWSVGTGANYGYTF TGTGCCTGGAGTGTCGGGACAGGGGCTAACTATGGCTACACCTTC
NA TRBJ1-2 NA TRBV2 CASTGQLPMISYTF TGTGCCAGCACCGGACAGCTACCTATGATAAGCTACACCTTC
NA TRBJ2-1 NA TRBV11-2 CASSSGGRQIYNEQFF TGTGCCAGCAGCTCCGGGGGTCGACAGATCTACAATGAGCAGTTCTTC
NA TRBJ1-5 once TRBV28 CASLGGNQPQHF TGTGCCAGCCTAGGTGGCAATCAGCCCCAGCATTTT
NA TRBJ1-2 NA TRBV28 CASSLQGSGYTF TGTGCCAGCAGTTTACAGGGAAGCGGCTACACCTTC
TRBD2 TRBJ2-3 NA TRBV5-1 CASSLVAGAADTQYF TGCGCCAGCAGCTTGGTAGCGGGAGCGGCGGATACGCAGTATTTT
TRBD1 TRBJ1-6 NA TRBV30 CAWNRDRASPLHF TGTGCCTGGAACCGGGACAGGGCTTCACCCCTCCACTTT
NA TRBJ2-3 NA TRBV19 CASSRNFLDTDTQYF TGTGCCAGTAGTAGAAATTTTCTAGATACGGATACGCAGTATTTT
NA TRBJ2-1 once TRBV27 CASSRTGRNEQFF TGTGCCAGCAGTCGTACAGGGCGTAATGAGCAGTTCTTC
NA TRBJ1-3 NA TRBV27 CASSETGPVFGNTIYF TGTGCCAGCAGCGAGACAGGTCCTGTCTTTGGTAACACCATATATTTT
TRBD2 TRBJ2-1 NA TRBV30 CAWSVAGAKQFF TGTGCCTGGAGTGTAGCGGGGGCTAAGCAGTTCTTC